The 2 T cell receptor beta chains below come from one sample, sequenced in a study of T-cell reconstitution after alpha-beta-depleted transplantation in children. The TCRbeta library incorporated unique molecular identifiers. MiXCR, run by TCRdb on the PCR reads, gives a single entry per CDR3 protein. The data show about 240,000 distinct CDR3 sequences, 20% to 30% seen once. The material sequenced was PBMCs, taken before TCRalphabeta/CD19-depleted stem cell transplant. These receptors originate from a girl aged 2-15 years with Fanconi anemia, due to receive a stem cell transplant.

This clonotype has a count of ten or more. The V and J genes are TRBV3-1 and TRBJ2-2; unclear D gene. The CDR3 has 11 residues. From germline, CDR1 is LGHDT and CDR2 YNNKEL (reference sequence). The ends were cut back, 3 bases at V and 5 bases at J, with 1 base in the middle. For the CDR3, the DNA is TGTGCCAGCAGCCAGACCGGGGAGCTGTTTTTT. It encodes CASSQTGELFF.

This clonotype was found a few times. The chain links TRBV29-1 to TRBJ2-1, with 7 bases lining up with TRBD1. After removal of 4 bases from V and 3 bases from J, the junction contained 6 bases not matched to a gene. Looked up from germline, CDR1 is SQVTM and CDR2 is ANQGSEA. The CDR3 covers 14 residues. CDR3 loop: CSVVTGTLYNEQFF. CDR3 coding DNA: TGCAGCGTTGTGACAGGGACCCTCTACAATGAGCAGTTCTTC.